The 7 T cell receptor beta chains presented below share a single source sample, sequenced in a study of tumor and adjacent non-tumor tissue in lung cancer. A modified ARM-PCR protocol with three rounds of nested PCR amplified TCRbeta. TCRdb fed the multiplex PCR reads into MiXCR, producing one record per CDR3 protein. The data contain over 100,000 distinct CDR3 sequences, more than 70% of them singletons. No cell sorting was done before RNA was extracted from the tissue. Sequenced material: lung tumor tissue. These receptors were obtained from a woman aged 60-70 years with non-small cell lung cancer.

V is TRBV18 and J is TRBJ1-6; TRBD1 matches 9 bases. The V gene's germline CDR1 is KGHSH and CDR2 LQKENI. CDR3 length equals 15 residues. Trimming took 3 bases from V and 6 from J; bases not matched to a gene: 3. Here the CDR3 DNA reads TGTGCCAGCTCACCTCCGGGACAGGGTAATTCACCCCTCCACTTT. This translates into CASSPPGQGNSPLHF.

With regard to this clonotype: This sequence may be a read error, since a much larger clone differs from it by one base. DNA for the CDR3: TGTGCCAGCAGTGAATCCTCTGGCGAGAAAAGCACAGATATGCAGTATTTT. Its protein is CASSESSGEKSTDMQYF. The chain is built from TRBV6-1 and TRBJ2-3; no reliable D call. From germline, CDR1 is MNHNS and CDR2 SASEGT. The CDR3 extends over 17 amino acids.

With respect to this clonotype: A much larger clone is a single base away; this may be a read error. The chain employs TRBV6-2 or TRBV6-3 and TRBJ2-1, with 7 positions matching TRBD2. This CDR3 is built from 14 residues. Germline CDR1 and CDR2: MNHEY and SVGEGT. Trimming cost V 5 bases and J 7 bases; bases outside gene matches: 8. The CDR3 nucleotides read TGTGCCAGCAGTACGGGACTACCCAGAAATGAGCAGTTCTTC. This encodes CASSTGLPRNEQFF.

A remark on this clonotype: It is likely a read error, because the conserved phenylalanine at the end of the CDR3 is missing. J is TRBJ1-1 and V is TRBV11-3; D unresolved. CDR3 length: 15 amino acids. V dropped 0 bases and J dropped 4 bases, with 12 bases sitting between them. Germline assignment: CDR1 SGHNT and CDR2 YENEEA. CDR3 nucleotide sequence: TGTGCCAGCAGCTTAGACTCGGGAAGAGGCACTGAAGCTTTCTTG. As protein: CASSLDSGRGTEAFL.

The V gene is TRBV7-6, the J gene TRBJ2-2; D may match TRBD1 or TRBD2 (5 bases each). This CDR3 has 16 amino acids. CDR1 SGHVS and CDR2 FNYEAQ come from the germline V gene. Deletions cut 4 bases from V and 0 bases from J, with 12 bases between. The CDR3 nucleotides are TGTGCCAGCAGCTCACTCCCGGGACCGAACACCGGGGAGCTGTTTTTT. This encodes CASSSLPGPNTGELFF.

As for this clonotype: One base away lies a much larger clone, so this may be a sequencing read error. The conserved closing phenylalanine or tryptophan is absent in this CDR3, likely reflecting a read error. This chain connects TRBV20-1 to TRBJ1-1; D unclear. The CDR3 runs to 13 residues. The germline V gene encodes CDR1 DFQATT and CDR2 SNEGSKA (reference sequence). Trimming removed 3 bases from V and 2 bases from J, with 10 bases in between. The chain's CDR3 is CSASLSLNTEAFI. The CDR3 coding sequence is TGCAGTGCTAGTCTTAGCCTCAACACTGAAGCTTTCATT.

As to this clonotype: At one boundary the junction diverges from the germline segment, which might be a read error. This chain links TRBV6-1 with TRBJ1-2; perhaps TRBD1 as D (6 bases). The CDR3 has 14 residues. Germline V gene lookup returns CDR1 MNHNS and CDR2 SASEGT. CDR3 loop: CASSEVNRDYSYIF. The CDR3 DNA sequence: TGTGCCAGCAGTGAAGTCAACAGGGACTATAGCTACATCTTC.